These 5 T cell receptor beta chains were all obtained from the same sample, sequenced in a study of shared clonotypes between healthy human individuals (TCRdb year 2020). Libraries were constructed by the immunoSEQ multiplex PCR assay. As stored in TCRdb, this immuneACCESS dataset retains in-frame rearrangements with V and J assigned. A fraction of the clones does not appear; measured against another copy, unresolved V genes explain less than half of the discrepancy, and the remainder lacks a known reason. In this sample the table shows 2 million to 3 million clones, more than 85% of which occur a single time. Together, the top ten hold about 0.39% of the sample. Sequenced sample: naive CD4+ T cells from PBMCs. Explained via the paper, the cell subset or site label denotes: CD45RA+ positively selected. Source of these receptors: a man aged 18 to 29 in good health. Some clones in this sample may be carry-over from other donors' samples.

The chain is built from TRBV29-1 and TRBJ2-3; 7 bases are a match to TRBD2. The germline V gene has CDR1 SQVTM and CDR2 ANQGSEA. The junction had 6 bases not matched to a gene; V was cut back by 3 bases and J by 6 bases. The CDR3 totals 13 residues. CDR3 protein: CSVENRGSDTQYF. The CDR3 DNA reads TGCAGCGTTGAGAACCGCGGGAGTGATACGCAGTATTTT.

V and J are TRBV6-6 and TRBJ2-1; D is undetermined. V was trimmed by 0 bases and J by 10 bases, leaving 7 bases between them. The germline V gene encodes CDR1 MNHNY and CDR2 SVGAGI (reference sequence). CDR3 length: 12 amino acids. The CDR3 DNA reads TGTGCCAGCAGTTACTCGACGAGGGAGCAGTTCTTC. This sequence encodes CASSYSTREQFF.

Of note for this clone: The sample carries other DNA sequences with the same CDR3. The CDR3: CASSLGGSSDTQYF. The CDR3 DNA reads as TGCGCCAGCAGCTTGGGAGGTTCGTCGGATACGCAGTATTTT. The V call is TRBV5-1, the J call TRBJ2-3; D gene uncertain. Germline V gene lookup returns CDR1 SGHRS and CDR2 YFSETQ. Trimming removed 0 bases from V and 6 bases from J, with 11 bases in between. The CDR3 totals 14 residues. Variable domain in full (rest from reference TRBV5-1 and TRBJ2-3): KAGVTQTPRYLIKTRGQQVTLSCSPISGHRSVSWYQQTPGQGLQFLFEYFSETQRNKGNFPGRFSGRQFSNSRSEMNVSTLELGDSALYLCASSLGGSSDTQYFGPGTRLTVL.

V gene TRBV19 combines with J gene TRBJ2-2; no clear D. V lost 5 bases and J lost 1, with 8 bases in between. Germline CDR1 reads LNHDA; CDR2 reads SQIVND (reference sequence). The CDR3 consists of 14 residues. CDR3 in DNA: TGTGCCAGTAGTCCGGTCCGGAACACCGGGGAGCTGTTTTTT. Protein: CASSPVRNTGELFF.

This clone was seen just once. The genes are TRBV28 and TRBJ1-3; possible D gene TRBD1, 5 bases. V was shortened by 3 bases and J by 0 bases, with 12 bases between the two germline ends. The CDR3 spans 16 residues. Germline V gene data show CDR1 as MDHEN and CDR2 as SYDVKM. For the CDR3, the DNA is TGTGCCAGCAGTTTTGGCAGGGCGAGCTCTGGAAACACCATATATTTT. The encoded protein is CASSFGRASSGNTIYF.